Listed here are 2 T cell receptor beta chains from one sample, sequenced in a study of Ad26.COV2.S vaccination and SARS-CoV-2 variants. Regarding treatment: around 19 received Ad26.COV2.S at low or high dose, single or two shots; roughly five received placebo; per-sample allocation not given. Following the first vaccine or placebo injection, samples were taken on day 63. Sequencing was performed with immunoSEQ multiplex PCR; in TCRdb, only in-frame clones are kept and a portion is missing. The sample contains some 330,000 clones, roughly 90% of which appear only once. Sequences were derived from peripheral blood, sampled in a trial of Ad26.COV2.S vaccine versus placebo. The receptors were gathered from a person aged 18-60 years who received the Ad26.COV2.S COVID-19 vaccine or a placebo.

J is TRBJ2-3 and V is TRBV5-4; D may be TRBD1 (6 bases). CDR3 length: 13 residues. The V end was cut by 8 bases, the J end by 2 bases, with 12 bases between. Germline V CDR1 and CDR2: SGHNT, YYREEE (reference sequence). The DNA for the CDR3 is TGTGCCAGTGGAACAGGGTTCACAGATACGCAGTATTTT. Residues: CASGTGFTDTQYF.

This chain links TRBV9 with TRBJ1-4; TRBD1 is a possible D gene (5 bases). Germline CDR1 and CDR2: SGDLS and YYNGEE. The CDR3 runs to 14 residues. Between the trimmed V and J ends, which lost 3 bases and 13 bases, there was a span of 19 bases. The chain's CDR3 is CASSAGIFSGPLFF. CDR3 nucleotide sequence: TGTGCCAGCAGCGCGGGAATCTTCTCAGGGCCACTGTTTTTT.